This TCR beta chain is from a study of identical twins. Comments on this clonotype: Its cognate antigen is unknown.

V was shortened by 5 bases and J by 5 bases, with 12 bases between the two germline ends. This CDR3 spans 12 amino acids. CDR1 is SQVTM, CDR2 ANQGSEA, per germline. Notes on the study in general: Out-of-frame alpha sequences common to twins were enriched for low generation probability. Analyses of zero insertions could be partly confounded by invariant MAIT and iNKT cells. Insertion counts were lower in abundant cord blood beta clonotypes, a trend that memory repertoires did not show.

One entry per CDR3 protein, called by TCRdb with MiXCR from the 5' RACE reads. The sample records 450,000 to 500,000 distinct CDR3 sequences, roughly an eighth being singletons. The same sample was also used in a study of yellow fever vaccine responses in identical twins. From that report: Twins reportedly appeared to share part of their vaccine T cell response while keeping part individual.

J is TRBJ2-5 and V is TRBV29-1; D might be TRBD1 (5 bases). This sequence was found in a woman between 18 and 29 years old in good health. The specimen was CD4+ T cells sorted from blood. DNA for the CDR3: TGCAGCGTTTTCTCGTCAGGGGAGACCCAGTACTTC. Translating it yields CSVFSSGETQYF.